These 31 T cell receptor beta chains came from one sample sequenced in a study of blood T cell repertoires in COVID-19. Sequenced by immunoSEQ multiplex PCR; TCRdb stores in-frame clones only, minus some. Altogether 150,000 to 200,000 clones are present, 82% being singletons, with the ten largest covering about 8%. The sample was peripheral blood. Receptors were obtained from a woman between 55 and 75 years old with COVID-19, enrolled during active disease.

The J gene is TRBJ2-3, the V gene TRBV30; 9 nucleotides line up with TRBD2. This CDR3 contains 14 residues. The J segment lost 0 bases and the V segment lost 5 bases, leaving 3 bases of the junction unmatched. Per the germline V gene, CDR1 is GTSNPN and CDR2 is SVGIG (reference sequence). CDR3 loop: CAWRGLASTDTQYF. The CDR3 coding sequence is TGTGCCTGGCGGGGACTAGCTAGCACAGATACGCAGTATTTT.

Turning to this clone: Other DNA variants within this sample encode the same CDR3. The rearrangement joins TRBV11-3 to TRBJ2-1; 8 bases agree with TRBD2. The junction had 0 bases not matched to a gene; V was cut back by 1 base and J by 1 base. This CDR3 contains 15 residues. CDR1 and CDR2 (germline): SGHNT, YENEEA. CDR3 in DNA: TGTGCCAGCAGCTTAGCGGGGGGGTCCTACAATGAGCAGTTCTTC. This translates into CASSLAGGSYNEQFF.

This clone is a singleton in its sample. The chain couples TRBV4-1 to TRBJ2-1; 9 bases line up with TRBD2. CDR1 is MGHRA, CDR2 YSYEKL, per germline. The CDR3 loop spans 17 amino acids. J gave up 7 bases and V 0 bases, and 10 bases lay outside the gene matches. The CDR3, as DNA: TGCGCCAGCAGCCAAGATCCGGCGGGGGGGAGGTTGAATGAGCAGTTCTTC. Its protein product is CASSQDPAGGRLNEQFF.

The CDR3 DNA sequence: TGTGCCAGCAGCTTTGTTATGAACACTGAAGCTTTCTTT. Its translation is CASSFVMNTEAFF. The chain couples TRBV5-5 to TRBJ1-1, with D hard to call. This CDR3 contains 13 residues. Deletions cut 2 bases from V and 0 bases from J, with 5 bases between. The germline CDR1 and CDR2 sequences are SGHKS and YYEKEE (reference sequence). Full variable domain (missing parts from reference TRBV5-5 and TRBJ1-1): DAGVTQSPTHLIKTRGQQVTLRCSPISGHKSVSWYQQVLGQGPQFIFQYYEKEERGRGNFPDRFSARQFPNYSSELNVNALLLGDSALYLCASSFVMNTEAFFGQGTRLTVV.

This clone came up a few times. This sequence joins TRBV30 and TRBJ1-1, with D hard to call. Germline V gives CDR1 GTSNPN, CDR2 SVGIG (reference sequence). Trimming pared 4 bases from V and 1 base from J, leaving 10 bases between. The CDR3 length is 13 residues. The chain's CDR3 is CAWTWEGNTEAFF. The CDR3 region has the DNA TGTGCCTGGACCTGGGAGGGGAACACTGAAGCTTTCTTT.

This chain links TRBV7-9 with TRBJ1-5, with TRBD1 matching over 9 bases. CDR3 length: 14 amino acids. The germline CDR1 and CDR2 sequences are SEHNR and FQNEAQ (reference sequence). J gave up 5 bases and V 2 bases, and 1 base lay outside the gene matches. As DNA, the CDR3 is TGTGCCAGCAGCTTAACAGGGGGCTATCAGCCCCAGCATTTT. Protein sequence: CASSLTGGYQPQHF.

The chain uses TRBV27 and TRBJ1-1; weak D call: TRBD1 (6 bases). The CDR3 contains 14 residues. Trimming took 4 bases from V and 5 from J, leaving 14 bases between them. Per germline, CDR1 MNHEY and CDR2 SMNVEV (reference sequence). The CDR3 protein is CASSSAGVYTEAFF. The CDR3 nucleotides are TGTGCCAGCAGTTCAGCAGGGGTCTATACTGAAGCTTTCTTT.

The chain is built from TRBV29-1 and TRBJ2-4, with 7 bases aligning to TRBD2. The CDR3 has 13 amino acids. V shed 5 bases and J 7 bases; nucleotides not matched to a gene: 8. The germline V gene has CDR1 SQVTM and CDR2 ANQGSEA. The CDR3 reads CSVRGNGGNIQYF. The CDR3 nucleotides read TGCAGCGTTCGCGGCAACGGGGGGAACATTCAGTACTTC.

The CDR3 DNA sequence: TGTGCCAGCAGAGGGAGCGGGGAGAGCACAGATACGCAGTATTTT. Translating gives CASRGSGESTDTQYF. The V and J genes are TRBV5-4 and TRBJ2-3; TRBD2 matches 7 bases. The CDR3 has 15 residues. After removal of 5 bases from V and 0 bases from J, the junction contained 6 bases not matched to a gene. Germline CDR1 reads SGHNT; CDR2 reads YYREEE (reference sequence).

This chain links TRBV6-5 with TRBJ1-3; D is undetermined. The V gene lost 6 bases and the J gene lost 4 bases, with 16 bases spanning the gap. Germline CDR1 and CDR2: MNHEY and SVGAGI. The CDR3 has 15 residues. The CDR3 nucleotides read TGTGCCAGCAGCCTACGGGAGTCTTCGGGAAACACCATATATTTT. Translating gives CASSLRESSGNTIYF.

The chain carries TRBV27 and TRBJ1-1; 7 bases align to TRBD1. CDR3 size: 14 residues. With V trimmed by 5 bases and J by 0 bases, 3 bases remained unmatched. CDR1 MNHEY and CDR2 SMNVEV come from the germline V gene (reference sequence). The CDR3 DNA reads TGTGCCAGCAGTACGGACAGGATGAACACTGAAGCTTTCTTT. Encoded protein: CASSTDRMNTEAFF.

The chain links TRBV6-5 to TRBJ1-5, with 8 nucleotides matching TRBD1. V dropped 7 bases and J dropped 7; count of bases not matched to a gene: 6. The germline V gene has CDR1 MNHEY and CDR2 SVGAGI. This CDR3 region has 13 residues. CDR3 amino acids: CASTGQGRQPQHF. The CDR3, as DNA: TGTGCCAGCACAGGACAGGGCCGGCAGCCCCAGCATTTT.

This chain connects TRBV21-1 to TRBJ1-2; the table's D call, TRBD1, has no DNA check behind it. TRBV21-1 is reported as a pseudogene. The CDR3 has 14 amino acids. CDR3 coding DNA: TGTGCCAGCAGCTTACGACAGGGATCCTATGGCTACACCTTC. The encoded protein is CASSLRQGSYGYTF.

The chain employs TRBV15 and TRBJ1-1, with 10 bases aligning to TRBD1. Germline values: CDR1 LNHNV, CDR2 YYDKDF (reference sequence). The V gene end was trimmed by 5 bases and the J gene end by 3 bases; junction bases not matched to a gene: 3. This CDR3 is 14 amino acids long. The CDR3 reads CATSGTGDDTEAFF. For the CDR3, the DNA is TGTGCCACCAGCGGGACAGGGGATGACACTGAAGCTTTCTTT.

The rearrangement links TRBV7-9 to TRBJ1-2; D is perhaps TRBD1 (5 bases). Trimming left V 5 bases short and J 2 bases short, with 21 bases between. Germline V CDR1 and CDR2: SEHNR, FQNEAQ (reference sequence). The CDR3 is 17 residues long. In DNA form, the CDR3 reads TGTGCCAGCAGCGCCTCATGGGGGTGGCGGGGGAACTATGGCTACACCTTC. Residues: CASSASWGWRGNYGYTF. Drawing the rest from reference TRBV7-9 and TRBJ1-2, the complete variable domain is DTGVSQNPRHKITKRGQNVTFRCDPISEHNRLYWYRQTLGQGPEFLTYFQNEAQLEKSRLLSDRFSAERPKGSFSTLEIQRTEQGDSAMYLCASSASWGWRGNYGYTFGSGTRLTVV.

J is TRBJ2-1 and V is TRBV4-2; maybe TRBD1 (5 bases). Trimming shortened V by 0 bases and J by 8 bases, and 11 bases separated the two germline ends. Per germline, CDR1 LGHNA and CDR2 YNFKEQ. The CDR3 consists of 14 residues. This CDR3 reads CASSQEQTRDEQFF. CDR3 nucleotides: TGTGCCAGCAGCCAAGAACAGACCAGGGATGAGCAGTTCTTC.

In DNA, the CDR3 is TGTGCCAGCAGGGGGACAGGACAATACGGGCAGTACGTC. As protein: CASRGTGQYGQYV. The rearrangement links TRBV28 to TRBJ2-7; 8 bases are a match to TRBD1. CDR3 length equals 13 residues. Germline loops: CDR1 MDHEN, CDR2 SYDVKM.

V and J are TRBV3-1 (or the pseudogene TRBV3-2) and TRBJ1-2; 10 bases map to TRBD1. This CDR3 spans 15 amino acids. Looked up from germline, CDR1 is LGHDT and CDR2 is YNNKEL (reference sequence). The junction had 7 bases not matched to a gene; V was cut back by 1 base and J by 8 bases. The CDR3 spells CASSQGPGTGDGYTF. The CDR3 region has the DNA TGTGCCAGCAGCCAAGGTCCCGGGACAGGGGACGGCTACACCTTC.

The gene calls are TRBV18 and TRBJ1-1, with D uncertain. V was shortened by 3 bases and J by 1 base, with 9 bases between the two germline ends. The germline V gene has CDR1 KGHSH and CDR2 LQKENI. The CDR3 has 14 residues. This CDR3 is CASSPGARNTEAFF. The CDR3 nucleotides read TGTGCCAGCTCACCGGGAGCGCGGAACACTGAAGCTTTCTTT.

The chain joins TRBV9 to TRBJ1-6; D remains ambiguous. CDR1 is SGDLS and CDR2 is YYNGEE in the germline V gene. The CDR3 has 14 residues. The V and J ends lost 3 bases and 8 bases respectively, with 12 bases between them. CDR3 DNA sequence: TGTGCCAGCAGCGCCCGGAGTATCGATTCACCCCTCCACTTT. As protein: CASSARSIDSPLHF.

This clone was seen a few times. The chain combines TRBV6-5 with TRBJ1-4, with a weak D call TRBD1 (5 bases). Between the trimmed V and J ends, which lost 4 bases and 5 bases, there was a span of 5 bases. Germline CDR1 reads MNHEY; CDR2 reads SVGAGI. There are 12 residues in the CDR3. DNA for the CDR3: TGTGCCAGCAGTTCAGGGAATGAAAAACTGTTTTTT. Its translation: CASSSGNEKLFF.

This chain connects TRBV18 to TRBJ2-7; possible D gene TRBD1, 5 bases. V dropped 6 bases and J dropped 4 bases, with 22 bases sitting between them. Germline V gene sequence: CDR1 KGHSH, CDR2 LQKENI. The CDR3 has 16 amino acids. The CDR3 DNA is TGTGCCAGCTCTCGTATTGTCCGGCAGGGTTTTTACGAGCAGTACTTC. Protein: CASSRIVRQGFYEQYF.

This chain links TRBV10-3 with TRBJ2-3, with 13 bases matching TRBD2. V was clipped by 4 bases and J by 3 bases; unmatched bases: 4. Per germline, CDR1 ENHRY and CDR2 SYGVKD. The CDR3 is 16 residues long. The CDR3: CAISGLLAGGTDTQYF. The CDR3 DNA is TGTGCCATCAGTGGACTACTAGCGGGGGGGACAGATACGCAGTATTTT.

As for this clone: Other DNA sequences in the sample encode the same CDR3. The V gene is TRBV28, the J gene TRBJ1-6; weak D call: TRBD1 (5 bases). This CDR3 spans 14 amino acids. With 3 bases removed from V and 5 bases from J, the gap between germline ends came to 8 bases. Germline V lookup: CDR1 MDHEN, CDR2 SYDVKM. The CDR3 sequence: CASSFRGNNSPLHF. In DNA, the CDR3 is TGTGCCAGCAGTTTCCGGGGGAATAATTCACCCCTCCACTTT.

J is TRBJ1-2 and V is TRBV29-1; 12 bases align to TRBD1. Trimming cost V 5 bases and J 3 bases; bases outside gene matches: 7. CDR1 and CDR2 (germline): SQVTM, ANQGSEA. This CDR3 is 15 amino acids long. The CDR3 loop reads CSVPPGQGADYGYTF. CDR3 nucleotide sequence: TGCAGCGTTCCACCGGGACAGGGGGCTGACTATGGCTACACCTTC.

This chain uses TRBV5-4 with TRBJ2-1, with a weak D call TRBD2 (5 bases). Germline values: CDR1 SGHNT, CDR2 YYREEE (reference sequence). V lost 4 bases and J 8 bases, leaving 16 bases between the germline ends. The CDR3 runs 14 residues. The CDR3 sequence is CASSPGIPGDEQFF. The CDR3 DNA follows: TGTGCCAGCAGCCCCGGGATACCTGGGGATGAGCAGTTCTTC. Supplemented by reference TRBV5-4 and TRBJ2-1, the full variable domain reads ETGVTQSPTHLIKTRGQQVTLRCSSQSGHNTVSWYQQALGQGPQFIFQYYREEENGRGNFPPRFSGLQFPNYSSELNVNALELDDSALYLCASSPGIPGDEQFFGPGTRLTVL.

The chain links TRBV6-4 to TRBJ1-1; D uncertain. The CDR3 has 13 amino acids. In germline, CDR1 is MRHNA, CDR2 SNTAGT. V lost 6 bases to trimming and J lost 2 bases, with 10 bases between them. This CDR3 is CASRRVANTEAFF. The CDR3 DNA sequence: TGTGCCAGCAGACGAGTAGCTAACACTGAAGCTTTCTTT.

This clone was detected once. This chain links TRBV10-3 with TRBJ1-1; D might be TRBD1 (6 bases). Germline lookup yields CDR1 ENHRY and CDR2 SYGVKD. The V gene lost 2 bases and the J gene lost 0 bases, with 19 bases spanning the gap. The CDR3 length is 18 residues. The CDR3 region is CAISERNQGIGMNTEAFF. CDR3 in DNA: TGTGCCATCAGTGAGCGTAACCAGGGGATCGGGATGAACACTGAAGCTTTCTTT.

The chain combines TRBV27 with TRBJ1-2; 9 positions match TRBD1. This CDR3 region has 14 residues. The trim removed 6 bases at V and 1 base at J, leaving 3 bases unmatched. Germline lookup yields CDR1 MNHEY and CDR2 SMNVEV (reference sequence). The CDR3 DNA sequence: TGTGCCAGCAGACAGGGGGCGGGTAACTATGGCTACACCTTC. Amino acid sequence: CASRQGAGNYGYTF.

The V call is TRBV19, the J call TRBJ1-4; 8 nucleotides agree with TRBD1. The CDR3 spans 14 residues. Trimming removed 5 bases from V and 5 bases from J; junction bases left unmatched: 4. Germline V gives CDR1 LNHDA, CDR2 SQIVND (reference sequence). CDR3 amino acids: CASSPWTGNEKLFF. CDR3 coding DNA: TGTGCCAGTAGTCCTTGGACAGGGAATGAAAAACTGTTTTTT. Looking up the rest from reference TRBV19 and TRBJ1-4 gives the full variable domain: DGGITQSPKYLFRKEGQNVTLSCEQNLNHDAMYWYRQDPGQGLRLIYYSQIVNDFQKGDIAEGYSVSREKKESFPLTVTSAQKNPTAFYLCASSPWTGNEKLFFGSGTQLSVL.

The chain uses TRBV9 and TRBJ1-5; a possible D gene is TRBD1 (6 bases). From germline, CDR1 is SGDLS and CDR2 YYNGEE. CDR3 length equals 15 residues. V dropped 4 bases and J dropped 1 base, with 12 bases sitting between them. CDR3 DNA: TGTGCCAGCAGCCGAGGGGGGGCGAGCAATCAGCCCCAGCATTTT. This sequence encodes CASSRGGASNQPQHF. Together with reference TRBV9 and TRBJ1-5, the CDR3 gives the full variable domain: DSGVTQTPKHLITATGQRVTLRCSPRSGDLSVYWYQQSLDQGLQFLIQYYNGEERAKGNILERFSAQQFPDLHSELNLSSLELGDSALYFCASSRGGASNQPQHFGDGTRLSIL.